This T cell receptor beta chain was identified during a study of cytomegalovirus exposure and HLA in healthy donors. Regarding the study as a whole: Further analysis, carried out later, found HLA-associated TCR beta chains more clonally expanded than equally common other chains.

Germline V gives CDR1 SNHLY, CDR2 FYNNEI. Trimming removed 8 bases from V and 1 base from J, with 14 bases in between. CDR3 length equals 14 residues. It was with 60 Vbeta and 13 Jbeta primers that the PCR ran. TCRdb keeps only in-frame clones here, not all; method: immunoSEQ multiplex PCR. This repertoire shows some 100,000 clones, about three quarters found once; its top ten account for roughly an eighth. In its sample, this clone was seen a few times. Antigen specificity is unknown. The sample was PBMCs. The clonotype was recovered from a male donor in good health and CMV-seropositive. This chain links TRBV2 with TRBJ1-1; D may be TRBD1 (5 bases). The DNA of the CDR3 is TGTGCCAGCCTCAAGGGGCAAACGAACACTGAAGCTTTCTTT. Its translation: CASLKGQTNTEAFF.